These 10 T cell receptor beta chains share one sample of origin, sequenced in a study of esophageal squamous cell carcinoma under preoperative chemotherapy. TCRdb fed the PCR reads into MiXCR, producing one record per CDR3 protein. Of roughly 10,000 distinct CDR3 sequences detected, 63% appear once; the ten largest clones hold over 25%. Indicated time point: after preoperative PTX-NDP chemotherapy. The sample was acquired from a patient given preoperative chemotherapy. The receptors originated from a human donor with esophageal squamous cell carcinoma. The donor label of this sample is uncertain.

The rearrangement uses TRBV6-5 and TRBJ2-2; 9 positions match TRBD1. The CDR3 runs to 17 residues. The trim removed 4 bases at V and 6 bases at J, leaving 12 bases unmatched. Germline V CDR1 and CDR2: MNHEY, SVGAGI. CDR3 bases: TGTGCCAGCAGTTTATATCCGGGACAGGGAATGGCCGGGGAGCTGTTTTTT. Its protein is CASSLYPGQGMAGELFF.

The chain is built from TRBV5-1 and TRBJ1-1; 11 bases fit TRBD1. CDR1 is SGHRS and CDR2 is YFSETQ in the germline V gene. Unmatched junction bases numbered 3, after V lost 0 bases and J lost 5 bases. This CDR3 region has 15 residues. The chain's CDR3 is CASSLEDRGQTEAFF. The CDR3 DNA follows: TGCGCCAGCAGCTTGGAGGACAGGGGGCAAACTGAAGCTTTCTTT.

V usage is TRBV6-1 and J usage is TRBJ2-4, with D possibly TRBD2 on 5 matching bases. Trimming removed 7 bases from V and 12 bases from J, with 22 bases in between. The CDR3 is 14 residues long. CDR1 and CDR2 from the germline V gene are MNHNS and SASEGT. In DNA form, the CDR3 reads TGTGCCAGCACGGGGTCGAGAGGCAAAGATACTCAGTACTTC. Amino acid sequence: CASTGSRGKDTQYF.

This clonotype was detected a few times. The chain joins TRBV6-1 to TRBJ2-3; D remains unclear. The germline V gene has CDR1 MNHNS and CDR2 SASEGT. This CDR3 spans 13 amino acids. The V end lost 0 bases, the J end lost 8 bases, and 9 bases lay between the germline ends. In DNA form, the CDR3 reads TGTGCCAGCAGTGAAGCCACCCAGGTTACGCAGTATTTT. It translates to CASSEATQVTQYF.

The rearrangement links TRBV7-8 to TRBJ1-3; D unresolved. The CDR3 consists of 14 residues. The V gene's germline CDR1 is SGHVS and CDR2 FQNEAQ. Trimming shortened V by 1 base and J by 2 bases, and 6 bases separated the two germline ends. In DNA, the CDR3 is TGTGCCAGCAGCTTAGGGACGACTGGAAACACCATATATTTT. Translation gives CASSLGTTGNTIYF.

This chain links TRBV6-2 or TRBV6-3 with TRBJ2-1, with D possibly TRBD2 on 5 matching bases. Germline CDR1 is MNHEY and CDR2 is SVGEGT. The V gene lost 0 bases and the J gene lost 9 bases, with 6 bases spanning the gap. This CDR3 spans 12 amino acids. The CDR3 loop reads CASSYSGGEQFF. The CDR3 coding sequence is TGTGCCAGCAGTTACTCAGGAGGTGAGCAGTTCTTC.

By proportion, this clonotype is large. The gene calls are TRBV6-1 and TRBJ2-1; D tentatively fits TRBD1 or TRBD2 (7 bases each). Per the germline V gene, CDR1 is MNHNS and CDR2 is SASEGT. The length of the CDR3 is 19 residues. V was clipped by 2 bases and J by 9 bases, with 29 bases between them. CDR3 in amino acids: CASSERGRAGQLFPPEQFF. CDR3 DNA: TGTGCCAGCAGTGAAAGGGGACGAGCGGGACAGTTATTCCCCCCTGAGCAGTTCTTC.

Points on this clonotype: Sequence at one end of the junction differs from germline and may be a read error. V usage is TRBV6-1 and J usage is TRBJ2-1; a possible D gene is TRBD2 (6 bases). Germline V CDR1 and CDR2: MNHNS, SASEGT. This CDR3 region has 14 residues. The CDR3 DNA reads as TGTGCCAGCAGATCGGGACTCGGGGGTTCTTTTAAGTACTTC. It yields the protein CASRSGLGGSFKYF.

Remarks on this clonotype: At one end, the junction sequence differs from germline, possibly due to a read error. The chain joins TRBV10-2 to TRBJ2-4, with D possibly being TRBD1 or TRBD2 (5 bases each). This CDR3 has 15 residues. From germline, CDR1 is WSHSY and CDR2 SAAADI. CDR3 in DNA: TGCGCCGGGGGAATAGGGTCATGTGGCCAAAACATCCAGTACTTC. Its translation is CAGGIGSCGQNIQYF.

As concerns this clonotype: The germline gene is not matched at one end of the junction; a read error may be the cause. The V gene is TRBV6-1, the J gene TRBJ2-5; D gene uncertain. The CDR3 sequence is 11 residues long. Per germline, CDR1 MNHNS and CDR2 SASEGT. The chain's CDR3 is CASRGSETQYF. The CDR3 DNA is TGTGCCAGCAGGGGCTCCGAGACGCAGTACTTC.